This T cell receptor beta chain was retrieved from a study of blood T cell repertoires in COVID-19. Study background: The United States, Italy and Spain were the sources of the acute and convalescent COVID-19 samples. Nucleic acid was either cDNA or gDNA, and it came from T cells, B-cell-depleted T cells, or PBMCs.

In the original analysis: Counts of nucleated cells, estimated from reference gene primer amplification, were obtained. Method: immunoSEQ multiplex PCR; TCRdb's copy keeps in-frame clones and lacks some. D and trimming were read from the DNA, whereas the V and J calls and clone size are those reported in that table. This table has about 42,000 clones, 70% to 90% appearing once. CDR3 length: 15 residues. Germline V lookup: CDR1 MDHEN, CDR2 SYDVKM. The ends lost 3 bases at V and 5 bases at J; junction bases unmatched: 6. This TCR was recovered from a woman in her 70s in a cohort sampled during active COVID-19. The chain is built from TRBV28 and TRBJ2-3, with 9 bases fitting TRBD2. Specimen: peripheral blood. The DNA of the CDR3 is TGTGCCAGCAGTTTCTCTAGCGGGAAAAAAGATACGCAGTATTTT. This translates into CASSFSSGKKDTQYF.